Listed here are 24 T cell receptor beta chains from one sample, sequenced in a study of T cells after yellow fever vaccination. TCRdb ran MiXCR on the 5' RACE reads and lists one entry per CDR3 protein. The sample has 300,000 or so distinct CDR3 sequences, roughly 7.5% seen once. The starting material was PBMCs, obtained roughly seven weeks after the first yellow fever vaccination. These receptor sequences come from a man between 18 and 35 years old who received the YFV17D yellow fever vaccine.

This clonotype was counted at least ten times. This chain uses TRBV7-9 with TRBJ2-3; D unresolved. The V end lost 2 bases, the J end lost 2 bases, and 14 bases lay between the germline ends. Germline V gene data show CDR1 as SEHNR and CDR2 as FQNEAQ (reference sequence). The CDR3 loop spans 16 amino acids. CDR3 DNA sequence: TGTGCCAGCAGCTTACTGACACTCGTTTACACAGATACGCAGTATTTT. Translation: CASSLLTLVYTDTQYF.

The chain links TRBV19 to TRBJ1-2, with no clear D. The V and J ends lost 3 bases and 4 bases respectively, with 12 bases between them. There are 14 residues in the CDR3. The germline V gene has CDR1 LNHDA and CDR2 SQIVND (reference sequence). The CDR3 here is CASSIVGITYGYTF. Here the CDR3 DNA reads TGTGCCAGTAGTATTGTCGGAATAACCTATGGCTACACCTTC.

The chain combines TRBV7-2 with TRBJ2-7; D gene uncertain. The germline V gene has CDR1 SGHTA and CDR2 FQGNSA. The CDR3 is made up of 15 amino acids. Trimming shortened V by 5 bases and J by 3 bases, and 17 bases separated the two germline ends. In DNA form, the CDR3 reads TGTGCCAGCAGCCAAAACCCGCGACACCTCTACGAGCAGTACTTC. Translation: CASSQNPRHLYEQYF. Full variable domain (outside the CDR3, taken from reference TRBV7-2 and TRBJ2-7): GAGVSQSPSNKVTEKGKDVELRCDPISGHTALYWYRQSLGQGLEFLIYFQGNSAPDKSGLPSDRFSAERTGGSVSTLTIQRTQQEDSAVYLCASSQNPRHLYEQYFGPGTRLTVT.

This clonotype has more than one count but fewer than ten. This sequence joins TRBV7-2 and TRBJ2-5; tentatively, D is TRBD1 (5 bases). V lost 1 base to trimming and J lost 7 bases, with 13 bases between them. The CDR3 is 14 amino acids. Per germline, CDR1 SGHTA and CDR2 FQGNSA. CDR3 DNA sequence: TGTGCCAGCAGCTTAGGGACAACTCGACGGACCCAGTACTTC. It codes for CASSLGTTRRTQYF.

By share of the sample, this clonotype is medium-sized. The chain carries TRBV12-3 or TRBV12-4 and TRBJ1-3; TRBD1 aligns across 7 bases. The CDR3 has 16 residues. Trimming removed 6 bases from V and 3 bases from J; junction bases left unmatched: 11. The CDR3: CASRGFRQGGGNTIYF. CDR3 nucleotides: TGTGCCAGCAGGGGATTTAGACAGGGTGGTGGAAACACCATATATTTT.

The table lists this clonotype with a few counts. The CDR3 loop reads CAISNWDSGPGELFF. CDR3 bases: TGTGCCATTTCCAACTGGGACTCCGGACCCGGGGAGCTGTTTTTT. The chain uses TRBV6-2 or TRBV6-3 and TRBJ2-2, with TRBD2 as a possible D gene (6 bases). Germline V lookup: CDR1 MNHEY, CDR2 SVGEGT. This CDR3 comprises 15 residues. With 10 bases removed from V and 6 bases from J, the gap between germline ends came to 21 bases.

The J gene is TRBJ1-1, the V gene TRBV4-3, with TRBD1 as a possible D gene (5 bases). Trimming took off 0 bases at V and 7 bases at J, with 9 bases between the two ends. Germline CDR1 and CDR2: LGHNA and YSLEER. The CDR3 contains 13 residues. For the CDR3, the DNA is TGCGCCAGCAGCCAAGATTCGAGGGGTGAAGCTTTCTTT. This encodes CASSQDSRGEAFF.

Here the CDR3 DNA reads TGTGCCATCAGAACCTCCCGGACAAGCACTAGCACAGATACGCAGTATTTT. This codes for CAIRTSRTSTSTDTQYF. The gene calls are TRBV10-3 and TRBJ2-3, with TRBD1 as a possible D gene (5 bases). Germline V lookup: CDR1 ENHRY, CDR2 SYGVKD. V dropped 6 bases and J dropped 0 bases, with 19 bases sitting between them. This CDR3 contains 17 residues.

This clonotype appeared a few times. This chain joins TRBV4-1 and TRBJ2-7; perhaps TRBD1 as D (6 bases). V dropped 4 bases and J dropped 2 bases, with 12 bases sitting between them. Looked up from germline, CDR1 is MGHRA and CDR2 is YSYEKL. This CDR3 has 14 amino acids. In nucleotides, the CDR3 is TGCGCCAGCAGCCGCCTGACAGGTCCCTACGAGCAGTACTTC. Its translation is CASSRLTGPYEQYF.

The chain is built from TRBV12-3 or TRBV12-4 and TRBJ2-6; weak D call: TRBD1 (5 bases). This CDR3 has 16 amino acids. The ends were cut back, 4 bases at V and 2 bases at J, with 12 bases in the middle. DNA of the CDR3: TGTGCCAGCAGTTCGACCGGACAAGCTGGGGCCAACGTCCTGACTTTC. Residues: CASSSTGQAGANVLTF.

This clonotype has more than one count but fewer than ten. V gene TRBV5-5 combines with J gene TRBJ1-2; the D is unclear. Looked up from germline, CDR1 is SGHKS and CDR2 is YYEKEE (reference sequence). Trimming cost V 0 bases and J 4 bases, with 13 bases left between them. The CDR3 runs 15 residues. Here the CDR3 reads CASSLEQANIYGYTF. Written as DNA, the CDR3 is TGTGCCAGCAGCTTGGAGCAGGCAAACATCTATGGCTACACCTTC.

This clonotype was found a few times. The rearrangement joins TRBV9 to TRBJ2-3; 8 bases align to TRBD2. The V gene's germline CDR1 is SGDLS and CDR2 YYNGEE. The CDR3 extends over 18 amino acids. Unmatched junction bases numbered 13, after V lost 3 bases and J lost 1 base. The CDR3 nucleotides are TGTGCCAGCAGCGCGGACCCCTTTCCAGCGGGGGGCACAGATACGCAGTATTTT. Its protein is CASSADPFPAGGTDTQYF.

V and J are TRBV6-5 and TRBJ2-7; D is unclear. Germline V CDR1 and CDR2: MNHEY, SVGAGI. The V and J ends lost 0 bases and 9 bases respectively, with 15 bases between them. The CDR3 totals 14 residues. CDR3 sequence: CASSYSWEPRVQYF. Here the CDR3 DNA reads TGTGCCAGCAGTTACTCTTGGGAACCTAGGGTGCAGTACTTC.

The chain uses TRBV7-9 and TRBJ2-1; TRBD2 agrees at 12 bases. Trimming at V came to 5 bases and at J to 8 bases, leaving 10 bases not matched to a gene. The length of the CDR3 is 16 residues. Germline CDR1 SEHNR, CDR2 FQNEAQ (reference sequence). The CDR3: CASSQRLAGAGDEQFF. The CDR3, as DNA: TGTGCCAGCAGCCAGCGACTAGCGGGGGCCGGGGATGAGCAGTTCTTC.

This clonotype occurred a few times. The rearrangement joins TRBV5-1 to TRBJ1-6, with D tentatively TRBD1 (6 bases). CDR3 length equals 14 residues. The germline V gene has CDR1 SGHRS and CDR2 YFSETQ. With 5 bases removed from V and 8 bases from J, the gap between germline ends came to 14 bases. CDR3 in amino acids: CASSRGLMDSPLHF. The CDR3 nucleotides are TGCGCCAGCAGTAGGGGGTTAATGGATTCACCCCTCCACTTT.

The table lists this clonotype with a few counts. V is TRBV4-3 and J is TRBJ2-6; D is unresolved. The length of the CDR3 is 16 residues. Trimming shortened V by 4 bases and J by 0 bases, and 10 bases separated the two germline ends. CDR1 and CDR2 (germline): LGHNA, YSLEER. CDR3 region: CASSPYGVSGANVLTF. CDR3 nucleotides: TGCGCCAGCAGCCCTTACGGTGTCTCTGGGGCCAACGTCCTGACTTTC.

This chain connects TRBV7-2 to TRBJ1-5; unclear D gene. The CDR3 runs to 13 residues. Per the germline V gene, CDR1 is SGHTA and CDR2 is FQGNSA. Trimming cost V 5 bases and J 10 bases, with 15 bases left between them. For the CDR3, the DNA is TGTGCCAGCAGCAGGACCCCCCTCGTACCCCAGCATTTT. The encoded protein is CASSRTPLVPQHF. The full variable domain, completed using reference TRBV7-2 and TRBJ1-5, is GAGVSQSPSNKVTEKGKDVELRCDPISGHTALYWYRQSLGQGLEFLIYFQGNSAPDKSGLPSDRFSAERTGGSVSTLTIQRTQQEDSAVYLCASSRTPLVPQHFGDGTRLSIL.

There are many counts of this clonotype. The genes are TRBV7-2 and TRBJ2-7; a possible D gene is TRBD1 (6 bases). CDR1 is SGHTA, CDR2 FQGNSA, per germline. V was clipped by 5 bases and J by 5 bases, with 13 bases between them. The CDR3 has 13 residues. The CDR3 is CASSQDSFHEQYF. The CDR3 DNA reads TGTGCCAGCAGCCAGGACAGCTTCCACGAGCAGTACTTC.

Only a few counts were recorded for this clonotype. This sequence joins TRBV7-3 and TRBJ1-6; D remains unclear. CDR1 and CDR2 from the germline V gene are SGHTA and FQGTGA. V gave up 2 bases and J gave up 3 bases, with 8 bases separating them. This CDR3 comprises 15 residues. CDR3: CASSLEPLYNSPLHF. The DNA of the CDR3 is TGTGCCAGCAGCTTAGAACCACTCTATAATTCACCCCTCCACTTT.

The rearrangement uses TRBV4-1 and TRBJ2-2; 9 bases align to TRBD2. The CDR3 is 18 amino acids. The ends lost 0 bases at V and 1 base at J; junction bases unmatched: 6. Per the germline V gene, CDR1 is MGHRA and CDR2 is YSYEKL. The CDR3 spells CASSQDTSSGVNTGELFF. The CDR3 region has the DNA TGCGCCAGCAGCCAAGATACGTCTAGCGGGGTGAACACCGGGGAGCTGTTTTTT.

CDR3 DNA: TGTGCCAGCAGCTTACAGGCTGGGGCCACAGATACGCAGTATTTT. The encoded protein is CASSLQAGATDTQYF. This rearrangement joins TRBV11-2 to TRBJ2-3; tentative D call: TRBD1 (5 bases). The ends were cut back, 2 bases at V and 2 bases at J, with 11 bases in the middle. This CDR3 has 15 amino acids. CDR1 and CDR2 from the germline V gene are SGHAT and FQNNGV.

This clonotype was seen many times. The chain uses TRBV4-1 and TRBJ2-6; weak D call: TRBD2 (7 bases). Per germline, CDR1 MGHRA and CDR2 YSYEKL. The CDR3 is 19 amino acids. Trimming shortened V by 1 base and J by 1 base, and 17 bases separated the two germline ends. The CDR3 is CASSQATGGRGSGANVLTF. The DNA of the CDR3 is TGCGCCAGCAGCCAAGCTACGGGGGGTAGGGGGTCTGGGGCCAACGTCCTGACTTTC.

A few counts support this clonotype. The chain has TRBV14 and TRBJ2-7; D gene unclear. The V gene's germline CDR1 is SGHDN and CDR2 FVKESK. CDR3 length: 15 amino acids. Trimming cost V 1 base and J 2 bases, with 12 bases left between them. The CDR3 nucleotides are TGTGCCAGCAGCCAAGTTTTGGGGAATACCTACGAGCAGTACTTC. It translates to CASSQVLGNTYEQYF.

This clonotype was seen at least ten times. The V gene is TRBV7-8, the J gene TRBJ2-1, with D possibly called TRBD1 or TRBD2 (6 bases each). The CDR3 has 14 residues. The V and J ends lost 5 bases and 6 bases respectively, with 14 bases between them. Germline CDR1 and CDR2: SGHVS and FQNEAQ. The CDR3 spells CASSPGGHFNEQFF. The CDR3 nucleotides are TGTGCCAGCAGCCCCGGGGGACACTTCAATGAGCAGTTCTTC.